This T cell receptor beta chain was documented in a study of spatial heterogeneity in lung cancer (dated 2019 in TCRdb). About the investigation overall: More beta-chain than alpha-chain transcripts were consistently detected, likely reflecting higher beta-chain transcript abundance. In the raw uncorrected reads, each unique combination of TCR and UMI appeared more than ten times on average. In non-small cell lung cancer, the study quantitatively compared TCR alpha and beta repertoires across several tumor regions, matched nontumor lung, and blood. At surgery, 200 or so tumor regions, 61 to 75 matched nontumor lung samples and fewer than 60 PBMC samples were TCR-sequenced for both alpha and beta chains. The study linked features of the TCR repertoire to counts of nonsynonymous mutations, which were determined by whole-exome sequencing of tumor tissue.

Based on its abundance in the sample, this clonotype is large (0.1 to 1%). Its antigen is unknown. Qualities for individual bases were not recorded, and no much larger clone is one base off. Because the library targeted alpha chains, this beta chain is an off-target read whose size means little. What the study reported, not specific to this receptor: Additional single-cell paired TCR alpha and beta sequencing was considered necessary to confirm, at a functional level, the hypothesis that regional TCRs recognize regional mutations.

The label giving this sample's time point can be read as: sample taken at primary tumor resection. The donors were about 65 patients from the lung TRACERx cohort who had early-stage, untreated non-small cell lung cancer. Without any cell sorting, TCR sequencing was performed on whole RNA extracted either from tumor and nontumor lung tissue or from cryopreserved PBMC samples. A patient was chosen for TCR sequencing only when enough RNA was available from at least two tumor regions. Tumor and adjacent nontumor lung specimens were reviewed by a lung pathologist before selection. In the germline V gene, CDR1 corresponds to SGHVS and CDR2 to FQNEAQ. Spanning cysteine to phenylalanine, the CDR3 consists of 12 amino acids. Here the CDR3 DNA is all that survives: 36 bases in frame from base 1. V gives up 8 bases and J gives up 9 bases, and the segment between their germline ends measures 14 bases. Library preparation was by 5' RACE. TCRdb lists the instrument as NextSeq 500. To allow correction of PCR and sequencing errors, the TCR library protocol tagged every TCR cDNA molecule with a unique molecular identifier. The study's processing was this. Decombinator tools were used for TCR identification, UMI-based error correction and CDR3 extraction. TCRs above a frequency of 2 per 1,000, corresponding to the top 1% of the tumor frequency distribution, were defined as expanded. Each repertoire was subsampled 100 times to 5,000 TCRs, after which Renyi diversity was computed with the R vegan package. CDR3 similarity networks were built from amino acid triplet string-kernel similarity, connecting CDR3s with pairwise similarity above 0.82. TCRdb reworked the public reads: Q25 trimming with fastp, MiXCR clone assembly, productive beta chains retained. For every CDR3 protein sequence, its rows merge into one entry that carries the most common genes and DNA. TCRdb's processing, not the authors' own work, is the source of the V and J calls. For this sample there are 670 or so distinct CDR3 sequences; approximately 22% appear just once. The ten largest clones add up to roughly 17% of the sample.

The specimen was normal lung tissue next to the tumor, collected at surgery. Here the chain combines TRBV7-8 and TRBJ2-1, with a tentative D call of TRBD1 or TRBD2, each matching 5 bases. The receptor was derived from a male donor with early-stage non-small cell lung cancer. In nucleotides, the sequence is TGTGCCAGCGGATTATGGGACGTTGAGCAGTTCTTC. It codes for CASGLWDVEQFF.